The TCR beta chain described here comes from a study of monozygotic twins with inflammatory bowel disease (dated by TCRdb to 2018 to 2020). Study-level background: The complete study included about 28 monozygotic twin pairs: 19 IBD-discordant Danish pairs and nine German pairs, of which four were IBD-concordant and five were IBD-discordant. Within discordant pairs, disease-associated traits were sought mainly by comparing IBD patients with their genetically identical healthy co-twins. Each individual had, on average, about 151 000 unique TCRalpha sequences and 181 000 unique TCRbeta sequences available for analysis. General findings and caveats noted by the study authors: The analysis was unable to tell apart different T cell subtypes. The results gave no support for a single strong signal or clonotype linked to IBD. Repertoire similarity did not differ between concordant and discordant twins, which could be due to limited statistical power. A decrease in TCRbeta repertoire diversity, as measured by inverse Simpson index, was observed in IBD patients compared with their healthy co-twins. Compared with healthy twins, IBD patients had fewer clonotypes in common with other individuals, a difference most pronounced in patients showing signs of disease activity. Because patients received different immunosuppressive treatments, the repertoires may have picked up extra background noise and variability between individuals.

Inclusive of the bounding cysteine and phenylalanine, the CDR3 is 15 residues long. The DNA sequence is not available. Concerning this clonotype itself: Its antigen remains unidentified.

From each donor, an approximately 2.4 ml peripheral blood sample was drawn into PAXgene tubes and stored at -80 degrees C. Without any T cell sorting, total RNA was extracted from whole blood using the PAXgene blood miRNA kit on an automated QIAcube. Deep TCRalpha and TCRbeta repertoire profiling with unique molecular barcoding was performed on peripheral blood of monozygotic twin pairs concordant or discordant for inflammatory bowel disease. Smoking habits were recorded for all twin pairs, with individuals classified as current, former or never smokers. Libraries were made using 5' RACE. Preparation of each TCR library used roughly 3.5 ug of total RNA. For each sample, cDNA was synthesized in eight separate reactions using SMARTScribe reverse transcriptase. Unique molecular identifiers containing a 6-nucleotide sample barcode were introduced through template switching during cDNA synthesis. TCRalpha and TCRbeta cDNA was amplified by two nested PCRs of roughly 15 and 9 cycles, with bead purification after each PCR. Before amplification, the cDNA was treated with uracil DNA-glycosylase and purified using the QIAquick PCR purification kit. The second PCR was the step at which Illumina TruSeq-compatible adapters and sample-specific barcodes were added. Library quality and concentration were checked on TapeStation and Qubit, and libraries were pooled at roughly 5.1 ng each. Pooled libraries were sequenced on an Illumina HiSeq2500 single-index Rapid Run with 2 x 100 bp reads and custom sequencing primers. On the study's bioinformatics: PCR and sequencing errors were corrected by UMI-based consensus assembly using MiGEC version 1.2.6. MiXCR version 2.1.1 was used to carry out V(D)J alignment, clonotype assembly and CDR3 extraction. To normalise gene usage, clonotype sharing and MAIT/NKT TCR abundance, the analysis used the top 1000, 10 000 and 20 000 clonotypes per sample. After downsampling to 27 000 UMIs, diversity was calculated as the inverse Simpson index using the vegan R package. Paired Mann-Whitney U tests were applied to discordant twin pairs, and Benjamini-Hochberg correction was used for multiple testing. TCRdb reprocessed the reads, so every CDR3 protein sequence counts as one entry and DNA is not shown. TCRdb's processing, not the authors' own work, is the source of the V and J calls. This sample's table lists some 200,000 distinct CDR3 sequences. The ten largest account for around 7.6% of the sample.

Sequenced input: blood. The clonotype was recovered from a human donor with ulcerative colitis or Crohn's disease, or a healthy co-twin of an affected twin (not recorded which). This sequence uses TRBV12-3 or TRBV12-4 and TRBJ2-3. CDR3 loop: CASSLTRSGTDTQYF.